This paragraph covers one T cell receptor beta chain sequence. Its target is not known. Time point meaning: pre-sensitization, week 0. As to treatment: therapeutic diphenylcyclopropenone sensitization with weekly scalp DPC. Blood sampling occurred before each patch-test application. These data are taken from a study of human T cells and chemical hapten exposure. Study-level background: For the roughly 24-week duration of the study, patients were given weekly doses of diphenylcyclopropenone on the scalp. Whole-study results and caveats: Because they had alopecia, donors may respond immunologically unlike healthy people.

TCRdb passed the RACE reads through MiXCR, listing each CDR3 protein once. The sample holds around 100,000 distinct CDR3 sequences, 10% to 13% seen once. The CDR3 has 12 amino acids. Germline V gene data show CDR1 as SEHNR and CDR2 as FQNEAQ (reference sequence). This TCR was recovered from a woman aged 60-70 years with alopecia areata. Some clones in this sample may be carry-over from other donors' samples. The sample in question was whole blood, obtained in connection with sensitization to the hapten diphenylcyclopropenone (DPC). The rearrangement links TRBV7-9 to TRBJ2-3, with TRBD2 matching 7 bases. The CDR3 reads CATLGGGDTQYF. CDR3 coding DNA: TGTGCAACCCTTGGGGGGGGAGATACGCAGTATTTT.